This is a list of T cell receptor beta chains from one sample in a study of blood T cell repertoires in COVID-19. Using immunoSEQ multiplex PCR, the repertoire was profiled, and TCRdb retains in-frame clones only, with some absent. Among 300,000 to 400,000 clones listed, approximately 86% were seen once. Source material: PBMCs or T cells enriched from blood (not recorded which). The receptor set was obtained from a woman in her 40s with acute COVID-19. Both conserved end residues are part of each CDR3. The order of the fields is D gene, V gene, clone size, J gene, CDR3 DNA, CDR3 protein. A D gene is named only where the DNA matches it firmly. Clone size is stated in some rows and not others, as once, few, many or a class when expanded.

D: TRBD1
V: TRBV5-1
size: .
J: TRBJ2-7
DNA: TGCGCCAGCAGCTTGTCGACAGGGTCCTCCTACGAGCAGTACTTC
CDR3: CASSLSTGSSYEQYF

D: .
V: TRBV19
size: .
J: TRBJ1-4
DNA: TGTGCCAGTAGTATTGGTTTGGGGGGGAATGAAAAACTGTTTTTT
CDR3: CASSIGLGGNEKLFF

D: .
V: TRBV15
size: .
J: TRBJ1-2
DNA: TGTGCCACCAGCGAACGGGACATCGGATCCTATGGCTACACCTTC
CDR3: CATSERDIGSYGYTF

D: .
V: TRBV20-1
size: .
J: TRBJ2-7
DNA: TGCAGTGCTAGCTTCGGCGAGCAGTACTTC
CDR3: CSASFGEQYF

D: TRBD2
V: TRBV9
size: .
J: TRBJ2-7
DNA: TGTGCCAGCAGCGCGCGGGAGGGATCCTACGAGCAGTACTTC
CDR3: CASSAREGSYEQYF

D: .
V: TRBV7-6
size: .
J: TRBJ1-4
DNA: TGTGCCAGCGGCGGACAGCCGGATGGAAAACTGTTTTTT
CDR3: CASGGQPDGKLFF

D: .
V: TRBV20-1
size: .
J: TRBJ2-5
DNA: TGCAGTGCTAGTCGGATTGAGCGGCCGGGAGAGACCCAGTACTTC
CDR3: CSASRIERPGETQYF

D: .
V: TRBV4-2
size: .
J: TRBJ1-1
DNA: TGTGCCAGCAGCCAAGACGCTCCACAGGGAATTAGAACTGAAGCTTTCTTT
CDR3: CASSQDAPQGIRTEAFF

D: .
V: TRBV11-2
size: .
J: TRBJ2-5
DNA: TGTGCCAGCAGCCAAGGCACCCAGGGATTGGCCCAAGAGACCCAGTACTTC
CDR3: CASSQGTQGLAQETQYF

D: .
V: TRBV5-1
size: .
J: TRBJ2-2
DNA: TGCGCCAGCAGCGAGGGGACATACACCGGGGAGCTGTTTTTT
CDR3: CASSEGTYTGELFF

D: TRBD1
V: TRBV27
size: .
J: TRBJ2-1
DNA: TGTGCCAGCAGTTTAAAGACAGGGCGATACAATGAGCAGTTCTTC
CDR3: CASSLKTGRYNEQFF

D: .
V: TRBV18
size: .
J: TRBJ1-1
DNA: TGTGCCAGCTCACGACTCACCCTGGACAGTTTGAACACTGAAGCTTTCTTT
CDR3: CASSRLTLDSLNTEAFF

D: .
V: TRBV5-1
size: .
J: TRBJ2-2
DNA: TGCGCCAGCAGCTTGGGTGGGCCTGACACCGGGGAGCTGTTTTTT
CDR3: CASSLGGPDTGELFF

D: TRBD2
V: TRBV7-2
size: .
J: TRBJ2-7
DNA: TGTGCCAGCAGCACTCCGGGACTAGCGGGAGGGAGGGAGCAGTACTTC
CDR3: CASSTPGLAGGREQYF

D: TRBD1
V: TRBV6-6
size: .
J: TRBJ1-2
DNA: TGTGCCAGCAGTCTCCCCGGGACAGGGGGCGTCGGCTACACCTTC
CDR3: CASSLPGTGGVGYTF

D: .
V: TRBV19
size: .
J: TRBJ2-3
DNA: TGTGCCAGTAGTGCTAGACGGGAAGGGGGAGATACGCAGTATTTT
CDR3: CASSARREGGDTQYF

D: TRBD1
V: TRBV5-1
size: .
J: TRBJ1-2
DNA: TGCGCCAGCAGCGGAGGACAGGGAAGCTATGGCTACACCTTC
CDR3: CASSGGQGSYGYTF

D: .
V: TRBV29-1
size: .
J: TRBJ2-1
DNA: TGCAGCGTTGGGATCCAGGGGTTGGCCCCCAATGAGCAGTTCTTC
CDR3: CSVGIQGLAPNEQFF

D: .
V: TRBV19
size: .
J: TRBJ2-1
DNA: TGTGCCAGTAGTAAGCCCCTTGATAGGCGGGCCTACAATGAGCAGTTCTTC
CDR3: CASSKPLDRRAYNEQFF

D: .
V: TRBV4-3
size: once
J: TRBJ1-4
DNA: TGCGCCAGCAGCCAAGATCTGGCAGGGCATAATGAAAAACTGTTTTTT
CDR3: CASSQDLAGHNEKLFF

D: .
V: TRBV6-2/TRBV6-3
size: once
J: TRBJ1-5
DNA: TGTGCCAGCAGTCGACACGTTAGCAATCAGCCCCAGCATTTT
CDR3: CASSRHVSNQPQHF

D: .
V: TRBV3-1/TRBV3-2
size: .
J: TRBJ2-3
DNA: TGTGCCAGCAGCCACCCGACAGGACGCACAGATACGCAGTATTTT
CDR3: CASSHPTGRTDTQYF

D: TRBD2
V: TRBV15
size: .
J: TRBJ2-7
DNA: TGTGCCACCAGCAGGGATCCGGGACTAGCAGACGAGCAGTACTTC
CDR3: CATSRDPGLADEQYF

D: TRBD1
V: TRBV5-1
size: .
J: TRBJ2-2
DNA: TGCGCCAGCAGCTTGACAGGGGGCTTGTCCGGGGAGCTGTTTTTT
CDR3: CASSLTGGLSGELFF

D: .
V: TRBV7-2
size: .
J: TRBJ1-2
DNA: TGTGCCAGCAGCCAGCCAGGATTGAATGGCTACACCTTC
CDR3: CASSQPGLNGYTF

D: TRBD2
V: TRBV7-9
size: .
J: TRBJ2-6
DNA: TGTGCCAGCAGCTTAACTAGCGGGAGATCTGGGGCCAACGTCCTGACTTTC
CDR3: CASSLTSGRSGANVLTF

D: TRBD1
V: TRBV7-2
size: few
J: TRBJ1-6
DNA: TGTGCCAGCAGCGCGGCGACAGGGGGCAAGAATTCACCCCTCCACTTT
CDR3: CASSAATGGKNSPLHF

D: .
V: TRBV2
size: .
J: TRBJ2-1
DNA: TGTGCCAGCAGACTCTCCCCGAGCTCCTACAATGAGCAGTTCTTC
CDR3: CASRLSPSSYNEQFF